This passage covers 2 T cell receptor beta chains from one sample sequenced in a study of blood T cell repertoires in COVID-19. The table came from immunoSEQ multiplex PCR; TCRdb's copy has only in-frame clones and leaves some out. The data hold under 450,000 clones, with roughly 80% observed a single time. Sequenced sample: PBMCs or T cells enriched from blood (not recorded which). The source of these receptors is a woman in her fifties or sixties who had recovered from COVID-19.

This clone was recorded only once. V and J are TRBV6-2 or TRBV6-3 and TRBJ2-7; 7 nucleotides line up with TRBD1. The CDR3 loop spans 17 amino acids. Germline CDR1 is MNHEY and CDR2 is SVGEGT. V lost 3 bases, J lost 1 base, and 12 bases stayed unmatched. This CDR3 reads CASSYPYTGVFSYEQYF. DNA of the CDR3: TGTGCCAGCAGTTATCCCTACACAGGGGTTTTTTCCTACGAGCAGTACTTC.

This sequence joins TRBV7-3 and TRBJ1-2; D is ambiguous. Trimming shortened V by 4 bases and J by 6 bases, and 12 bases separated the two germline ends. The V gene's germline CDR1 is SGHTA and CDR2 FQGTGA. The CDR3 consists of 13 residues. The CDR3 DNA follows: TGTGCCAGCAGCTCCCCTAGTTGTCATGGCTACACCTTC. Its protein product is CASSSPSCHGYTF.